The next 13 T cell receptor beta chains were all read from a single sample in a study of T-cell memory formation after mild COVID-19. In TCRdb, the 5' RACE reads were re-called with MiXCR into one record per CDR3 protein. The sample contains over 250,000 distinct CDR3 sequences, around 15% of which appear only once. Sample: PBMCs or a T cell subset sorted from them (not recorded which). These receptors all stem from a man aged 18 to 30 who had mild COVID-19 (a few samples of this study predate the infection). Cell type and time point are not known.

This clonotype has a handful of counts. CDR3 bases: TGTGCCAGCAGTTACCGCCAGACCTACGAGCAGTACTTC. Amino acid sequence: CASSYRQTYEQYF. The chain couples TRBV6-2 or TRBV6-3 to TRBJ2-7; D is undetermined. V was clipped by 2 bases and J by 2 bases, with 7 bases between them. The germline CDR1 and CDR2 sequences are MNHEY and SVGEGT. The CDR3 is 13 amino acids.

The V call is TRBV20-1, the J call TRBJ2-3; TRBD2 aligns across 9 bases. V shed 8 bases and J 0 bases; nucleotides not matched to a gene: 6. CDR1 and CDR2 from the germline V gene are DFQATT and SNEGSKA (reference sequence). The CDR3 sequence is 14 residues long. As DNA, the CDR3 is TGCAGTTTTTCTAGCGGGGTGAGCACAGATACGCAGTATTTT. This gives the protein CSFSSGVSTDTQYF.

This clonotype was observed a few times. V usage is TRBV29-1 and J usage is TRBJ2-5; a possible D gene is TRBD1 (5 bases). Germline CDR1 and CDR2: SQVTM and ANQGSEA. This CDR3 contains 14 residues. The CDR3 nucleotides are TGCAGTGCTGAACCGGACAATCTGGGGGAGACCCAGTACTTC. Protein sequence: CSAEPDNLGETQYF.

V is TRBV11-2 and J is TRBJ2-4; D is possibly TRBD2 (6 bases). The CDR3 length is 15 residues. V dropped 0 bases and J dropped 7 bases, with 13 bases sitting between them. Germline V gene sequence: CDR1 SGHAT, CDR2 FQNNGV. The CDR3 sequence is CASSLDGGRGNIQYF. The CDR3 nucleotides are TGTGCCAGCAGCTTAGATGGGGGTCGGGGGAACATTCAGTACTTC.

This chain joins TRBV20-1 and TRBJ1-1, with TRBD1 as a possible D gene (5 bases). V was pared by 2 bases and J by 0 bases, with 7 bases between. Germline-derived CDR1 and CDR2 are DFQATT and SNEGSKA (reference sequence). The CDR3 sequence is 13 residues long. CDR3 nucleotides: TGCAGTGCTAGACAGGGTATGAACACTGAAGCTTTCTTT. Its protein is CSARQGMNTEAFF.

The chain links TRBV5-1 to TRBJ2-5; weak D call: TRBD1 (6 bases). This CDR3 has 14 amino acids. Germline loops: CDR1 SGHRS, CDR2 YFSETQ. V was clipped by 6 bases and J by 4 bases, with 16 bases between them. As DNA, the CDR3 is TGCGCCAGCACCATAACAGGGTCCGGAGAGACCCAGTACTTC. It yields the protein CASTITGSGETQYF.

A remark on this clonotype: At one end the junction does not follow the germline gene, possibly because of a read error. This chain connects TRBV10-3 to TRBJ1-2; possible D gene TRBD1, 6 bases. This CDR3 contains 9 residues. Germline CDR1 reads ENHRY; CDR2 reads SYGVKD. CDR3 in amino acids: CAIRTAAPF. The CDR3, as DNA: TGTGCCATCCGGACAGCAGCGCCCTTC.

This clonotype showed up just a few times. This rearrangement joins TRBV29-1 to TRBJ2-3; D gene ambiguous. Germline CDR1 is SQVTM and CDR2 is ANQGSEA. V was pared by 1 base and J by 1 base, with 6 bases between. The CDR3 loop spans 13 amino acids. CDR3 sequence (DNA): TGCAGCGTTGAAGGTGGGGGCACAGATACGCAGTATTTT. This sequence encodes CSVEGGGTDTQYF.

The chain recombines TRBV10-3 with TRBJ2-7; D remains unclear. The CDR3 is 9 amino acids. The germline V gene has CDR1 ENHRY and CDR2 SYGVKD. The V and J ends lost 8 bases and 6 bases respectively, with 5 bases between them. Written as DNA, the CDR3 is TGTGCCATCGTTATCGAGCAGTACGTC. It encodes CAIVIEQYV.

Here the CDR3 reads CASSETGPNQPQHF. In DNA form, the CDR3 reads TGTGCCAGCAGTGAGACAGGACCGAATCAGCCCCAGCATTTT. The rearrangement links TRBV2 to TRBJ1-5, with a weak D call TRBD1 (6 bases). The germline gives CDR1 SNHLY, CDR2 FYNNEI. The CDR3 is 14 residues long. Deletions cut 3 bases from V and 4 bases from J, with 10 bases between.

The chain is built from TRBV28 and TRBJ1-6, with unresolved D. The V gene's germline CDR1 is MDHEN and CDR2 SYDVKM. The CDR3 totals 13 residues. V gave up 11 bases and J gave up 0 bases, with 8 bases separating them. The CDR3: CAGRSSYNSPLHF. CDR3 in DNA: TGTGCCGGGCGGAGCTCCTATAATTCACCCCTCCACTTT.

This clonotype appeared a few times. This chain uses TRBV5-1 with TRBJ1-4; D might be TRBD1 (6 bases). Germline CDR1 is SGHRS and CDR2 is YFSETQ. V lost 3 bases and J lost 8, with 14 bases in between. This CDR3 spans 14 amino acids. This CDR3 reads CASSYQGWGEKLFF. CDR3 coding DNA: TGCGCCAGCAGCTACCAGGGGTGGGGAGAAAAACTGTTTTTT.

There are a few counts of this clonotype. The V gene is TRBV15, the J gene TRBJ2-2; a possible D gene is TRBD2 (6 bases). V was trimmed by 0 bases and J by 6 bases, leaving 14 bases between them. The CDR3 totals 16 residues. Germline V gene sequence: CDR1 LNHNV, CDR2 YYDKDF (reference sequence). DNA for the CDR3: TGTGCCACCAGCAGAGATGCGGGGAGGTCCTCCGGGGAGCTGTTTTTT. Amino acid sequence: CATSRDAGRSSGELFF.